This entry features one TCR beta chain sequence. Its target is unknown. This sample stems from a study of shared clonotypes between healthy human individuals. Study-wide points: Genetic and exposure-history diversity was limited by the few donors. Clonotype sharing among donors likely depends on sequencing depth.

Trimming pared 1 base from V and 2 bases from J, leaving 12 bases between. The CDR3 has 16 amino acids. Germline CDR1 WSHSY, CDR2 SAAADI. Clones were sequenced by immunoSEQ multiplex PCR, and TCRdb holds only the in-frame ones, with some missing. This sample has approximately 440,000 clones, with over 60% found just once. Material for sequencing was PBMCs. This TCR derives from a woman aged 40 to 50 in good health. Some clones in this sample may be carry-over from other donors' samples. The J gene is TRBJ1-5, the V gene TRBV10-2; weak D call: TRBD1 (5 bases). For the CDR3, the DNA is TGCGCCAGCAGTGAGTGGAGGGGAGAAGGCAATCAGCCCCAGCATTTT. Encoded protein: CASSEWRGEGNQPQHF.